The T cell receptor beta chain described here comes from a study of T cells in Graves' hyperthyroidism and ophthalmopathy. For the study at large: Peripheral blood was collected at initial diagnosis, before any treatment. Points from the study as a whole: In the analysis, a 13 V-J model separated ophthalmopathy from stable hyperthyroidism.

From more than 9.5 ml of fresh peripheral blood, PBMCs were isolated. This clonotype was seen at least ten times. Its target is not known. The germline V gene encodes CDR1 MDHEN and CDR2 SYDVKM. The CDR3 spans 15 residues. Trimming stripped 4 bases from V and 0 bases from J, with 11 bases between. Regions amplified from RNA transcripts were the TCR beta CDR3 regions. During a first-round RT-PCR of the TCR CDR3, the HTBI primer set was used. TCRdb reprocessed the multiplex PCR reads via MiXCR and lists one record per CDR3 protein. The data hold approximately 400,000 distinct CDR3 sequences, with around 14% observed a single time.

Sequencing was performed on blood. The chain uses TRBV28 and TRBJ2-3; tentatively, D is TRBD2 (6 bases). The receptor was isolated from a woman between 25 and 40 years old with Graves' hyperthyroidism. CDR3: CASSSLLASTDTQYF. The CDR3 DNA is TGTGCCAGCAGTTCCTTACTAGCTAGCACAGATACGCAGTATTTT.